This entry features one T cell receptor (beta chain) sequence. Its antigen remains unknown. The sample is drawn from a study of type 1 and type 2 diabetes patients. Study at large: The cohort mixed type 1 diabetes, type 2 diabetes and nondiabetic donors. Study-level findings and limits: Some T1D-only expanded clones might appear in more T2D or control samples.

The CDR3 is 13 amino acids. Trimming took 2 bases from V and 7 from J, leaving 12 bases between them. Germline V gives CDR1 SGDLS, CDR2 YYNGEE. Amplification started from genomic DNA. A primer set of 30 forward and 13 reverse primers amplified the CDR3. TCRdb used MiXCR to reprocess the multiplex PCR reads, holding one entry per CDR3 protein. The sample records 250,000 or so distinct CDR3 sequences, over 45% being singletons. V gene TRBV9 combines with J gene TRBJ1-2; D remains unclear. The specimen was peripheral blood mononuclear cells (PBMCs). The sequence was obtained from a man aged 18 to 30 with type 2 diabetes. CDR3: CASSVIGRFGYTF. The CDR3 nucleotides are TGTGCCAGCAGCGTCATAGGACGATTTGGCTACACCTTC.